These 24 T cell receptor beta chains share one sample of origin, sequenced in a study of cytomegalovirus exposure and HLA in healthy donors. This PCR relied on a set of 60 Vbeta primers and 13 Jbeta primers. TCRdb's copy holds only in-frame clones and misses some; the assay was immunoSEQ multiplex PCR. The sample holds about 190,000 clones, 81% seen once. The material sequenced was PBMCs. The receptor set was obtained from a man aged 40-49 years in good health and CMV-seropositive.

The chain carries TRBV2 and TRBJ2-3; 9 nucleotides line up with TRBD1. Unmatched junction bases numbered 3, after V lost 6 bases and J lost 2 bases. In germline, CDR1 is SNHLY, CDR2 FYNNEI. The CDR3 is made up of 14 amino acids. CDR3 bases: TGTGCCAGCAGCCGGGACAGGGTCACAGATACGCAGTATTTT. It is translated as CASSRDRVTDTQYF.

This clone was seen a single time. This chain uses TRBV7-9 with TRBJ2-5; TRBD1 matches 7 bases. Germline V gene lookup returns CDR1 SEHNR and CDR2 FQNEAQ (reference sequence). The CDR3 spans 15 residues. Trimming cost V 5 bases and J 5 bases; bases outside gene matches: 11. The CDR3 region has the DNA TGTGCCAGCAGCACCAAACAGGGGAAGGGGGAGACCCAGTACTTC. This translates into CASSTKQGKGETQYF.

The chain recombines TRBV4-1 with TRBJ1-5; no clear D gene. V was shortened by 4 bases and J by 6 bases, with 10 bases between the two germline ends. Per germline, CDR1 MGHRA and CDR2 YSYEKL. The CDR3 extends over 13 amino acids. The DNA for the CDR3 is TGCGCCAGCAGCCCTCTATATGGTCAGCCCCAGCATTTT. As protein: CASSPLYGQPQHF.

In this sample, this clone turned up a few times. The rearrangement joins TRBV2 to TRBJ1-2; TRBD1 aligns across 9 bases. This CDR3 contains 15 residues. CDR1 is SNHLY and CDR2 is FYNNEI in the germline V gene. V gave up 1 base and J gave up 14 bases; unmatched junction bases: 14. For the CDR3, the DNA is TGTGCCAGCAGTGAAGTTCCGGGACAGGGTGGGAGATTGACCTTC. Amino acid sequence: CASSEVPGQGGRLTF.

This clone was found a few times. V and J are TRBV14 and TRBJ2-3; D gene ambiguous. This CDR3 has 15 amino acids. Germline V CDR1 and CDR2: SGHDN, FVKESK. V was clipped by 2 bases and J by 0 bases, with 9 bases between them. The CDR3 reads CASSQWQISTDTQYF. CDR3 sequence (DNA): TGTGCCAGCAGCCAATGGCAGATTAGCACAGATACGCAGTATTTT. Full variable domain (outside the CDR3, taken from reference TRBV14 and TRBJ2-3): EAGVTQFPSHSVIEKGQTVTLRCDPISGHDNLYWYRRVMGKEIKFLLHFVKESKQDESGMPNNRFLAERTGGTYSTLKVQPAELEDSGVYFCASSQWQISTDTQYFGPGTRLTVL.

CDR3 sequence (DNA): TGTGCCAGCAGTCCACGACCTGCGGAGAACACTGAAGCTTTCTTT. Protein sequence: CASSPRPAENTEAFF. The chain is built from TRBV6-5 and TRBJ1-1; no reliable D call. V lost 5 bases and J 1 base, leaving 14 bases between the germline ends. The CDR3 is 15 amino acids. Germline loops: CDR1 MNHEY, CDR2 SVGAGI.

The V gene is TRBV28, the J gene TRBJ2-7; TRBD1 matches 12 bases. Germline V gene lookup returns CDR1 MDHEN and CDR2 SYDVKM. With 2 bases clipped from V and 4 bases from J, the junction kept 9 bases outside the gene matches. The CDR3 loop spans 17 amino acids. The CDR3 bases are TGTGCCAGCAGTTTAAGTAGTGGGACAGGGGGCGGTTACGAGCAGTACTTC. Its protein is CASSLSSGTGGGYEQYF.

The rearrangement links TRBV7-9 to TRBJ2-1, with 7 nucleotides matching TRBD1. V was clipped by 7 bases and J by 6 bases; unmatched bases: 6. The CDR3 sequence is 13 residues long. The germline CDR1 and CDR2 sequences are SEHNR and FQNEAQ (reference sequence). The CDR3 protein is CASTPWDSNEQFF. CDR3 nucleotides: TGTGCCAGCACCCCCTGGGACAGCAATGAGCAGTTCTTC.

Note on this clone: Relative to the germline gene, one junction end is altered; a read error may explain this. The same CDR3 can be traced to other DNA sequences in this sample. This chain links TRBV5-1 with TRBJ1-1, with 8 bases aligning to TRBD1. The CDR3 sequence is 16 residues long. Germline V CDR1 and CDR2: SGHRS, YFSETQ. CDR3 sequence reads: CASSLLLGQENTEAFF. The DNA for the CDR3 is TGTGCCAGCAGCTTGTTGTTGGGACAGGAGAACACTGAAGCTTTCTTT. The complete variable domain, with remaining parts taken from reference TRBV5-1 and TRBJ1-1, reads KAGVTQTPRYLIKTRGQQVTLSCSPISGHRSVSWYQQTPGQGLQFLFEYFSETQRNKGNFPGRFSGRQFSNSRSEMNVSTLELGDSALYLCASSLLLGQENTEAFFGQGTRLTVV.

V and J are TRBV6-6 and TRBJ1-1, with 7 bases matching TRBD1. There are 14 residues in the CDR3. CDR1 and CDR2 from the germline V gene are MNHNY and SVGAGI (reference sequence). The J segment lost 3 bases and the V segment lost 2 bases, leaving 3 bases of the junction unmatched. The CDR3: CASSYTGADTEAFF. CDR3 DNA sequence: TGTGCCAGCAGTTACACAGGGGCTGACACTGAAGCTTTCTTT.

The rearrangement joins TRBV4-1 to TRBJ1-4; the match to TRBD1 covers 7 bases. Germline V lookup: CDR1 MGHRA, CDR2 YSYEKL. After removal of 3 bases from V and 8 bases from J, the junction contained 9 bases not matched to a gene. The CDR3 is 15 residues long. In DNA, the CDR3 is TGCGCCAGCAGCCATGGAGACAGGGACGGAGAAAAACTGTTTTTT. It is translated as CASSHGDRDGEKLFF.

V usage is TRBV28 and J usage is TRBJ2-7, with TRBD2 identical over 9 bases. The CDR3 loop spans 20 amino acids. Germline CDR1 is MDHEN and CDR2 is SYDVKM. The ends lost 6 bases at V and 0 bases at J; junction bases unmatched: 21. This CDR3 is CASRKRYGLLAGGSSYEQYF. The CDR3 DNA sequence: TGTGCCAGCAGAAAGCGGTACGGGCTCTTGGCGGGAGGGAGCTCCTACGAGCAGTACTTC.

The rearrangement uses TRBV6-1 and TRBJ2-5; TRBD1 aligns across 8 bases. The J call may be faulty, since TRBJ2-7 better matches the DNA end. The CDR3 contains 15 residues. The germline gives CDR1 MNHNS, CDR2 SASEGT. This chain's CDR3 is CASSEERTGWYEQYF. The CDR3 region has the DNA TGTGCCAGCAGTGAAGAAAGGACAGGGTGGTACGAGCAGTACTTC.

This chain joins TRBV2 and TRBJ2-1, with a possible D match to TRBD1 (6 bases). From germline, CDR1 is SNHLY and CDR2 FYNNEI. The ends were cut back, 4 bases at V and 7 bases at J, with 11 bases in the middle. The CDR3 runs to 13 residues. The CDR3 DNA reads TGTGCCAGCAGTGGCCAGGGGATGAATGAGCAGTTCTTC. It codes for CASSGQGMNEQFF.

The rearrangement links TRBV7-8 to TRBJ2-7, with D tentatively TRBD2 (5 bases). V lost 1 base and J lost 4, with 11 bases in between. CDR1 and CDR2 from the germline V gene are SGHVS and FQNEAQ. The CDR3 is 14 residues long. In DNA, the CDR3 is TGTGCCAGCAGCTTAGTTAGCCGCGGGTACGAGCAGTACTTC. Protein sequence: CASSLVSRGYEQYF.

The V call is TRBV9, the J call TRBJ2-1, with 11 bases that match TRBD2. Germline CDR1 SGDLS, CDR2 YYNGEE. This CDR3 spans 17 amino acids. With 4 bases clipped from V and 2 bases from J, the junction kept 8 bases outside the gene matches. Here the CDR3 reads CASSLRLAGSPYNEQFF. CDR3 bases: TGTGCCAGCAGCCTACGACTAGCGGGGTCTCCCTACAATGAGCAGTTCTTC.

The chain employs TRBV18 and TRBJ1-1; 8 bases agree with TRBD1. The CDR3 consists of 14 residues. The V and J ends lost 3 bases and 4 bases, in that order; junction bases with no gene match: 4. Germline lookup yields CDR1 KGHSH and CDR2 LQKENI. Here the CDR3 reads CASSPDRGVTEAFF. The CDR3 DNA reads as TGTGCCAGCTCACCCGACAGGGGAGTCACTGAAGCTTTCTTT. Complete variable domain (other parts from reference TRBV18 and TRBJ1-1): NAGVMQNPRHLVRRRGQEARLRCSPMKGHSHVYWYRQLPEEGLKFMVYLQKENIIDESGMPKERFSAEFPKEGPSILRIQQVVRGDSAAYFCASSPDRGVTEAFFGQGTRLTVV.

As for this clone: This CDR3 is also generated by other DNA sequences in the sample. The rearrangement uses TRBV7-9 and TRBJ2-3; 8 nucleotides match TRBD1. There are 15 residues in the CDR3. The germline CDR1 and CDR2 sequences are SEHNR and FQNEAQ (reference sequence). The ends lost 5 bases at V and 3 bases at J; junction bases unmatched: 7. The CDR3 DNA sequence: TGTGCCAGCAGCCCCCGGGACAGGTCGACAGATACGCAGTATTTT. It specifies CASSPRDRSTDTQYF.

In regard to this clone: Relative to the germline gene, one junction end is altered; a read error may explain this. The gene calls are TRBV7-9 and TRBJ2-5; 11 bases align to TRBD2. The CDR3 covers 17 residues. CDR1 SEHNR and CDR2 FQNEAQ come from the germline V gene (reference sequence). The CDR3 nucleotides read TGTTCCAGCAGCTTAATACTTACTAGCGGGAGCGTAGAGACCCAGTACTTC. Translated: CSSSLILTSGSVETQYF.

This sequence joins TRBV11-2 and TRBJ2-7; TRBD1 aligns across 10 bases. CDR1 is SGHAT and CDR2 is FQNNGV in the germline V gene. V lost 5 bases to trimming and J lost 2 bases; unmatched junction nucleotides: 3. The CDR3 covers 14 residues. CDR3 loop: CASSAGTGAYEQYF. The CDR3 DNA reads as TGTGCCAGCAGCGCCGGGACAGGGGCCTACGAGCAGTACTTC.

Written as DNA, the CDR3 is TGTGCCAGCAGCCAAGAGGCGAGCGGGGAAGAGACCCAGTACTTC. This encodes CASSQEASGEETQYF. This chain joins TRBV4-2 and TRBJ2-5, with 7 bases fitting TRBD2. This CDR3 is built from 15 residues. Losses at the gene ends were 0 bases for V and 3 bases for J; bases not matched to a gene: 4. Per the germline V gene, CDR1 is LGHNA and CDR2 is YNFKEQ.

The genes are TRBV19 and TRBJ1-1; possibly TRBD1 for D (5 bases). This CDR3 region has 14 residues. CDR1 and CDR2 (germline): LNHDA, SQIVND (reference sequence). Trimming removed 7 bases from V and 1 base from J, with 13 bases in between. CDR3 sequence reads: CASNPQGENTEAFF. The CDR3 DNA sequence: TGTGCCAGTAACCCCCAGGGTGAGAACACTGAAGCTTTCTTT. The full variable domain, with the rest looked up from reference TRBV19 and TRBJ1-1, is DGGITQSPKYLFRKEGQNVTLSCEQNLNHDAMYWYRQDPGQGLRLIYYSQIVNDFQKGDIAEGYSVSREKKESFPLTVTSAQKNPTAFYLCASNPQGENTEAFFGQGTRLTVV.

The rearrangement links TRBV4-2 to TRBJ2-1; 7 bases fit TRBD2. CDR3 length: 15 residues. CDR1 is LGHNA, CDR2 YNFKEQ, per germline. Trimming took 0 bases from V and 10 from J; bases not matched to a gene: 9. The CDR3 DNA is TGTGCCAGCAGCCAAGATAGGGGCGGGGGTGGAGAGCAGTTCTTC. This encodes CASSQDRGGGGEQFF.

V and J are TRBV9 and TRBJ2-7; 11 bases align to TRBD2. V was clipped by 4 bases and J by 0 bases; unmatched bases: 3. This CDR3 is built from 15 residues. Germline-derived CDR1 and CDR2 are SGDLS and YYNGEE. The CDR3 coding sequence is TGTGCCAGCAGCCGAACTAGCGGGAGCTCCTACGAGCAGTACTTC. This codes for CASSRTSGSSYEQYF.